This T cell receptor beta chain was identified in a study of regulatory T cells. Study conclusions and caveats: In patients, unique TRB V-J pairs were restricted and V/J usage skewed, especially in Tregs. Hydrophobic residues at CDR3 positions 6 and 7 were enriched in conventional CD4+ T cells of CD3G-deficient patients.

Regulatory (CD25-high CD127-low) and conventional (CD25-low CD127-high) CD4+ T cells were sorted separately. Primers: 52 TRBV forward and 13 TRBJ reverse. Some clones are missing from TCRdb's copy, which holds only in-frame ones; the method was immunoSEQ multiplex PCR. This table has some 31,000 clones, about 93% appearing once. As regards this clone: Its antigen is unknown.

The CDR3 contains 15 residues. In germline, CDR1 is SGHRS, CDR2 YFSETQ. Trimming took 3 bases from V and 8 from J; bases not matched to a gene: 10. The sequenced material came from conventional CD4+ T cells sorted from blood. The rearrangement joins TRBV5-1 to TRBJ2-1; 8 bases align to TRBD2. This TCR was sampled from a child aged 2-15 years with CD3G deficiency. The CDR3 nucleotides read TGCGCCAGCAGCTCTGGACTAGCTTGGGATCATGAGCAGTTCTTC. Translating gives CASSSGLAWDHEQFF.